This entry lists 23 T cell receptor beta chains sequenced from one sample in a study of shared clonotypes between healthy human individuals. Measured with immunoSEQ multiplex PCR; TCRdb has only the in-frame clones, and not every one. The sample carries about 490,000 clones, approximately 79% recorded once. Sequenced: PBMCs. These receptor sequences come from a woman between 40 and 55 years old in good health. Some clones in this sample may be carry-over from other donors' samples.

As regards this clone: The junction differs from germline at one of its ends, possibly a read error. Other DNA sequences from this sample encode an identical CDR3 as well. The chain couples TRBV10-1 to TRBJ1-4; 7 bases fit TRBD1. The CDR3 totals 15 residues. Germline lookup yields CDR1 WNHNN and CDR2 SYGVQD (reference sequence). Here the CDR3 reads CASSERQGGNEKLFF. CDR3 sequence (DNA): TGCGCTAGCAGTGAGCGACAGGGCGGTAATGAAAAACTGTTTTTT.

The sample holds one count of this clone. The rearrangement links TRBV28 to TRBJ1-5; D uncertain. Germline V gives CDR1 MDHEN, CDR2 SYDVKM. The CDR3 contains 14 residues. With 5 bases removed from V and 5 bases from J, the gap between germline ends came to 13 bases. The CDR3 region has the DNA TGTGCCAGCAGTATTACCCACGGGCATCAGCCCCAGCATTTT. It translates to CASSITHGHQPQHF.

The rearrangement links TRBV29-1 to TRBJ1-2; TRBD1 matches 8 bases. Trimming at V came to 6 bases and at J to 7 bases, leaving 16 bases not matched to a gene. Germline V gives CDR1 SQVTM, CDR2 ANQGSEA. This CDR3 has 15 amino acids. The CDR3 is CSVGDWAGGRIGYTF. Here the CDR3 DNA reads TGCAGCGTGGGGGACTGGGCAGGGGGCCGTATTGGCTACACCTTC.

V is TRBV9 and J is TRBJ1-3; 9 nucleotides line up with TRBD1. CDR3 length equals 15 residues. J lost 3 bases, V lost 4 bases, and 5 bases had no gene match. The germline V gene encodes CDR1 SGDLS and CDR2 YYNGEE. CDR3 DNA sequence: TGTGCCAGCAGCCTACAGGGGGCTGGTGGAAACACCATATATTTT. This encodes CASSLQGAGGNTIYF.

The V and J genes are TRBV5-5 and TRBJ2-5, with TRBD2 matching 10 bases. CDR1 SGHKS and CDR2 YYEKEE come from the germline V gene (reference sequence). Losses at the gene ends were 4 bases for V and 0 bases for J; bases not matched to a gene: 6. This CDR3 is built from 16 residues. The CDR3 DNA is TGTGCCAGCAGCCCTGGACTAGCGGTCAACCAAGAGACCCAGTACTTC. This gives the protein CASSPGLAVNQETQYF.

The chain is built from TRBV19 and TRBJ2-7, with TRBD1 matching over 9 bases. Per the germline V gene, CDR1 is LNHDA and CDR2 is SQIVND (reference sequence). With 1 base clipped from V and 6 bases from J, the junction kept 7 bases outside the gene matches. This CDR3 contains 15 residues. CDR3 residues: CASSIAGQGRGEQYF. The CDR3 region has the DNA TGTGCCAGTAGTATAGCGGGACAGGGTCGTGGCGAGCAGTACTTC.

Here the CDR3 DNA reads TGTGCCAGCAGCGTAGATCCGGAGGGAGTGACCTACGAGCAGTACTTC. Translating it yields CASSVDPEGVTYEQYF. The chain is built from TRBV9 and TRBJ2-7; a possible D gene is TRBD2 (6 bases). The CDR3 length is 16 residues. Germline CDR1 is SGDLS and CDR2 is YYNGEE. The ends were cut back, 0 bases at V and 2 bases at J, with 15 bases in the middle.

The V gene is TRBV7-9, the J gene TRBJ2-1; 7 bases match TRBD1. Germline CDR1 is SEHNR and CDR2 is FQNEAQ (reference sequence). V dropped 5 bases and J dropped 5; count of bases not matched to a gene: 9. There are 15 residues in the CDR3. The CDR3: CASSARGQLNNEQFF. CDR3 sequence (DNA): TGTGCCAGCAGCGCGAGGGGGCAACTAAACAATGAGCAGTTCTTC.

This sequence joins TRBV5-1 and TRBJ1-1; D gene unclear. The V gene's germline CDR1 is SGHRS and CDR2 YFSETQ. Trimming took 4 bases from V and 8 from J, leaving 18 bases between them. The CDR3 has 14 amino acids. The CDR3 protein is CASSPHEGVGEAFF. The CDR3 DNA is TGCGCCAGCAGCCCTCATGAGGGCGTTGGGGAAGCTTTCTTT.

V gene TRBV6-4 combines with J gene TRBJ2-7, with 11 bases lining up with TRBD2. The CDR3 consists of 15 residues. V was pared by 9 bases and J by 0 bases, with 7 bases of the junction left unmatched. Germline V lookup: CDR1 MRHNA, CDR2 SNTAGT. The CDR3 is CARGLAGSSSYEQYF. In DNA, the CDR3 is TGTGCCAGAGGACTAGCGGGTTCTAGCTCCTACGAGCAGTACTTC.

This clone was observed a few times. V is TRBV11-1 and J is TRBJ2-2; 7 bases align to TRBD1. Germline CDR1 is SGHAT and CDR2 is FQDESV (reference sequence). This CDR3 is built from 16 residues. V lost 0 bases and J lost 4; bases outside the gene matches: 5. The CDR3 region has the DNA TGTGCCAGCAGCTTAGCGAGCAGGGGGAGCACCGGGGAGCTGTTTTTT. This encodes CASSLASRGSTGELFF.

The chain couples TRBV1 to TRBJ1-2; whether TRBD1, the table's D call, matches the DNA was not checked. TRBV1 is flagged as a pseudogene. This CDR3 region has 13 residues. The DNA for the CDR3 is TGCACCAGCAGCCAGGGGACAGGCAATGGCTACACCTTC. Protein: CTSSQGTGNGYTF.

CDR3 in DNA: TGTGCCAGCAGTGTAACAATCCAAGAGACCCAGTACTTC. The encoded protein is CASSVTIQETQYF. J is TRBJ2-5 and V is TRBV2; D is unclear. V was pared by 4 bases and J by 1 base, with 7 bases between. Germline CDR1 reads SNHLY; CDR2 reads FYNNEI. The length of the CDR3 is 13 residues.

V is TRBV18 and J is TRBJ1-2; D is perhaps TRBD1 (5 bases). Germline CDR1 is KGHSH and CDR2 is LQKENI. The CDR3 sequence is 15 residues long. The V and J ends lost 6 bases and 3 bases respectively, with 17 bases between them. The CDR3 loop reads CASSQMARAHYGYTF. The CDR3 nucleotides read TGTGCCAGCTCTCAAATGGCCAGGGCACACTATGGCTACACCTTC.

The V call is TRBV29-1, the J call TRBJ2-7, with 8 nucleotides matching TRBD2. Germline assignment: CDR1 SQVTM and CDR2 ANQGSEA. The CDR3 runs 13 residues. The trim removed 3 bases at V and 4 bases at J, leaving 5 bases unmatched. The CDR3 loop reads CSVDIGRGYEQYF. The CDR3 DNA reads TGCAGCGTTGACATCGGGAGGGGGTACGAGCAGTACTTC.

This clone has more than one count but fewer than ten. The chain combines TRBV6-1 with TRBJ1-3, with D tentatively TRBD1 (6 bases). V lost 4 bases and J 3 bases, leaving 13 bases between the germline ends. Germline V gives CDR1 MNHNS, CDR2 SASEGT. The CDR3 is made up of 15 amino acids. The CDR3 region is CASSVGTHLGNTIYF. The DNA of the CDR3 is TGTGCCAGCAGTGTCGGGACACATCTTGGAAACACCATATATTTT.

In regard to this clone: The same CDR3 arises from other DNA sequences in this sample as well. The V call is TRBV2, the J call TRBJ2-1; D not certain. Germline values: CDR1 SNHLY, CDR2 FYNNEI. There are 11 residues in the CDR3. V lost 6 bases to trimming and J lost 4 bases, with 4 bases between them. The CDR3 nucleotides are TGTGCCAGCAGAGGTTACAATGAGCAGTTCTTC. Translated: CASRGYNEQFF.

The CDR3 sequence: CASSTPTRQRNTEAFF. The CDR3 bases are TGTGCCAGTAGTACACCCACCCGACAGAGGAACACTGAAGCTTTCTTT. V gene TRBV19 combines with J gene TRBJ1-1, with a tentative D call TRBD1 (5 bases). This CDR3 is built from 16 residues. CDR1 and CDR2 (germline): LNHDA, SQIVND (reference sequence). V was trimmed by 4 bases and J by 1 base, leaving 16 bases between them.

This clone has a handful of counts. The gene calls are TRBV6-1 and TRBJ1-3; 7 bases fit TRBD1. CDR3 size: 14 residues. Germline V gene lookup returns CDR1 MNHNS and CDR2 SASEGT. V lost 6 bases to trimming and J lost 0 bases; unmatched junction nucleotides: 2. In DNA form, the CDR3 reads TGTGCCAGCAGGGACAGGAGCTCTGGAAACACCATATATTTT. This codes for CASRDRSSGNTIYF.

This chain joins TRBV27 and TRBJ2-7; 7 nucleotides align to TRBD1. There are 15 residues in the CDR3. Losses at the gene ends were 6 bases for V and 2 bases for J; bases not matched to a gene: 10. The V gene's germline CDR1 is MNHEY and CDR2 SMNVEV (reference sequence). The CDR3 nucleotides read TGTGCCAGCAGCTTGACAGGGACAGCGGCCTACGAGCAGTACTTC. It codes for CASSLTGTAAYEQYF.

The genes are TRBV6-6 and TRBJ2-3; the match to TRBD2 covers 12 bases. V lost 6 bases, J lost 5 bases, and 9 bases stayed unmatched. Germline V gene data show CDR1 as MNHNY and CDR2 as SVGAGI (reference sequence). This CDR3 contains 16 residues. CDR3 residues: CASSQGLAGTEDTQYF. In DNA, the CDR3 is TGTGCCAGCAGCCAAGGACTAGCGGGGACGGAAGATACGCAGTATTTT.

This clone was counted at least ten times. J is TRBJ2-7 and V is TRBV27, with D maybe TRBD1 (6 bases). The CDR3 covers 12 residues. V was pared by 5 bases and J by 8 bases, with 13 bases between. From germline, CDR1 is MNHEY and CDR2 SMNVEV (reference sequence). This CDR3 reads CASSRQGYQQYF. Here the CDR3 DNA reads TGTGCCAGCAGTCGTCAGGGGTACCAGCAGTACTTC.

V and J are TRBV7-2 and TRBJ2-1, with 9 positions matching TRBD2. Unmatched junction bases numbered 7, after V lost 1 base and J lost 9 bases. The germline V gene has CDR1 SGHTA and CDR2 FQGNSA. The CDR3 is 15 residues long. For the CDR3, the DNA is TGTGCCAGCAGCTTAGGGTTAGCGGGAGTCCCTGAGCAGTTCTTC. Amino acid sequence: CASSLGLAGVPEQFF.